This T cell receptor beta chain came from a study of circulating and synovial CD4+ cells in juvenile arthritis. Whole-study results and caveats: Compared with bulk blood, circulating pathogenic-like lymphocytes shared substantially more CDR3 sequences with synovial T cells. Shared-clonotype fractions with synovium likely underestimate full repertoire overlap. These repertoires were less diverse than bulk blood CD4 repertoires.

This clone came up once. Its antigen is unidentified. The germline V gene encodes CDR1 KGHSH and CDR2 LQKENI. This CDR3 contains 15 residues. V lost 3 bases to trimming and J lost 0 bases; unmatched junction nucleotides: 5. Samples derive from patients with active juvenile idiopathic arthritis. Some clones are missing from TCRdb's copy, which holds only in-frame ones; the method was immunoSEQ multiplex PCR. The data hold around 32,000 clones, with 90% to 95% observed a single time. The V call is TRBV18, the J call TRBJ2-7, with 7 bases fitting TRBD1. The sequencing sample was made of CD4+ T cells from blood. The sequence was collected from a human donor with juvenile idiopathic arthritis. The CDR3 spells CASSPRDRVSYEQYF. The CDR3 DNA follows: TGTGCCAGCTCACCGCGAGACAGGGTCTCCTACGAGCAGTACTTC.